This T cell receptor beta chain was recovered during a study of shared clonotypes between healthy human individuals. Whole-study results and caveats: Larger estimated richness was generally seen in naive subsets than in memory subsets. Few donors limited the genetic and exposure-history diversity represented.

Of note for this clone: As yet, its antigen is unknown.

The table came from immunoSEQ multiplex PCR; TCRdb's copy has only in-frame clones and leaves some out. The table has about 2 million clones, 85% to 95% seen once. This CDR3 is built from 13 residues. Germline CDR1 is SGHTA and CDR2 is FQGNSA. The V end lost 7 bases, the J end lost 2 bases, and 11 bases lay between the germline ends. This chain uses TRBV7-2 with TRBJ1-1, with D possibly matching TRBD1 (5 bases). Sequencing was done on a sample of naive CD4+ T cells sorted from blood. Specified subset: CD45RA+ positively selected. This clonotype was obtained from a young man in good health. The CDR3 bases are TGTGCCAGCACAGGGACGGTTAACACTGAAGCTTTCTTT. Translation gives CASTGTVNTEAFF.